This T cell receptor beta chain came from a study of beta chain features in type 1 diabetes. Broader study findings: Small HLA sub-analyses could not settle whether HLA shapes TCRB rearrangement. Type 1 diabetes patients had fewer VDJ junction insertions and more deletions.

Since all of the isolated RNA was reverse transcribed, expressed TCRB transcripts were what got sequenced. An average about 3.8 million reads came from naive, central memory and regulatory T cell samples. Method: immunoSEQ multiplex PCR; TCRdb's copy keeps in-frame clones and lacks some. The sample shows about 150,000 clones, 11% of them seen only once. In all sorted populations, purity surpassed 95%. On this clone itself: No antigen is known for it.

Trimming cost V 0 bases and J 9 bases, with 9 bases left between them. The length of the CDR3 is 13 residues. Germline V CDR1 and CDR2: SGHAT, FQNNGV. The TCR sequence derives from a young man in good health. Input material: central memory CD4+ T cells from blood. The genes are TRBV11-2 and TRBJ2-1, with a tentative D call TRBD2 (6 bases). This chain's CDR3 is CASSLELGGEQFF. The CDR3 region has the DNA TGTGCCAGCAGCTTAGAGTTGGGAGGTGAGCAGTTCTTC.